This is a list of T cell receptor beta chains from one sample in a study of HIV-infected patients and healthy controls. TCRdb passed the 5' RACE reads through MiXCR, listing each CDR3 protein once. The sample consists of several thousand distinct CDR3 sequences, about an eighth of them appearing once. Sequenced here: blood, sampled before antiretroviral therapy. The receptor set was obtained from an adult with HIV infection. Each CDR3 is given with its conserved first and last residue. The order of the fields is V gene, clone size, D gene, J gene, CDR3 DNA, CDR3 protein. The D gene is left open where the match is weak. Clone size is stated in some rows and not others, as once, few, many or a class when expanded.

TRBV6-6,.,.,TRBJ2-1,TGTGCCAGCAGCCCAGGGGGGTCGGGCGAGCAGTTCTTC,CASSPGGSGEQFF
TRBV24-1,medium-sized,.,TRBJ2-1,TGTGCCACCAGTGATGCGAGGGTCTCCTACAATGAGCAGTTCTTC,CATSDARVSYNEQFF
TRBV2,medium-sized,TRBD1,TRBJ1-2,TGTGCCAGTGGGGGACAGGGGGCAGCTAACTATGGCTACACCTTC,CASGGQGAANYGYTF
TRBV29-1,large,TRBD1,TRBJ1-2,TGCAGCGTGGTTATAGGGGGCGAAGGTTATGGCTACACCTTC,CSVVIGGEGYGYTF
TRBV12-3/TRBV12-4,medium-sized,.,TRBJ2-5,TGTGCCAGCAGCTCCACTCGACTCCCCCTGATGGAGACCCAGTACTTC,CASSSTRLPLMETQYF
TRBV5-1,medium-sized,.,TRBJ1-2,TGCGCCAGCAGCCGTCTAACTTTCTGGCAGGAGAACCTCCGGGGCTACACCTTC,CASSRLTFWQENLRGYTF
TRBV12-3/TRBV12-4,many,.,TRBJ1-5,TGTGCCAGCAGTTTTATCAATCAGCCCCAGCATTTT,CASSFINQPQHF
TRBV24-1,medium-sized,.,TRBJ1-1,TGTGCCACCAGTGCGGCAGGGGCCAACACTGAAGCTTTCTTT,CATSAAGANTEAFF
TRBV5-1,medium-sized,.,TRBJ2-3,TGCGCCAGCAGCTTCAACACCAAATCTAGCACAGATACGCAGTATTTT,CASSFNTKSSTDTQYF
TRBV13,medium-sized,.,TRBJ2-4,TGTGCCAGCAGCTCCCCCGATGCTGGGGGGGCGAAGGACATTCAGTACTTC,CASSSPDAGGAKDIQYF
TRBV6-4,medium-sized,TRBD2,TRBJ2-3,TGTGCCAGCAGTGAGGGGCTAGCGGGAGGAGCAGATACGCAGTATTTT,CASSEGLAGGADTQYF
TRBV20-1,.,TRBD2,TRBJ2-3,TGCAGTGCTAGAGATCTGGCGGGAGTGGTGACAGATACGCAGTATTTT,CSARDLAGVVTDTQYF
TRBV14,medium-sized,.,TRBJ2-1,TGTGCCAGCAGCGCCAGAGGGAATGAGCAGTTCTTC,CASSARGNEQFF
TRBV19,medium-sized,.,TRBJ1-5,TGTGCCAGTAATGTACGAGGCAATCAGCCCCAGCATTTT,CASNVRGNQPQHF
TRBV6-5,medium-sized,TRBD1,TRBJ1-1,TGTGCCAGCAGTTACTCGAGGAGTGATTACAGGGGGCCTGAAGCTTTCTTT,CASSYSRSDYRGPEAFF
TRBV20-1,medium-sized,.,TRBJ1-1,TGCAGTGCTAGAGACTCCGGAACCCCTGAAGCTTTCTTT,CSARDSGTPEAFF
TRBV30,many,.,TRBJ1-1,TGTGCCTGGAGTGTGGGGGGCGGAGGCACTGAAGCTTTCTTT,CAWSVGGGGTEAFF
TRBV5-4,few,TRBD2,TRBJ2-3,TGTGCCAGCAGCTTGAGACTAGCAGCGGATACGCAGTATTTT,CASSLRLAADTQYF
TRBV12-3/TRBV12-4,many,.,TRBJ1-1,TGTGCCAGCAGTTTACAACCTCACACTGAAGCTTTCTTT,CASSLQPHTEAFF
TRBV29-1,many,TRBD1,TRBJ2-2,TGCAGCGTAAGGACAGGCACCGGGGAGCTGTTTTTT,CSVRTGTGELFF
TRBV19,many,.,TRBJ1-1,TGTGCCAGTAGGGAAGGGGCCTCCACTGAAGCTTTCTTT,CASREGASTEAFF
TRBV11-3,many,.,TRBJ1-5,TGTGCCAGCAGCTTAGAGTTTAAGCAGCCCCAGCATTTT,CASSLEFKQPQHF
TRBV20-1,medium-sized,TRBD1,TRBJ2-7,TGCAGTGCTAGAGATCAGGGGGCGCCTCGGGAGCAGTACTTC,CSARDQGAPREQYF
TRBV6-1,medium-sized,TRBD2,TRBJ2-1,TGTGCCAGCAGTGATCCTAGCGGGAGGGCCTACAATGAGCAGTTCTTC,CASSDPSGRAYNEQFF
TRBV5-6,.,.,TRBJ1-5,TGTGCCAGCAGCTCCCTTGGGGGGAATCATCCCCAGCATTTT,CASSSLGGNHPQHF
TRBV7-2,medium-sized,.,TRBJ1-1,TGTGCCAGCAGCCAGGAGGGGCCACAGATGAACACTGAAGCTTTCTTT,CASSQEGPQMNTEAFF
TRBV19,medium-sized,.,TRBJ2-7,TGTGCCAGTAGTATCCGAGGGGTGCAGTACTTC,CASSIRGVQYF
TRBV7-9,large,.,TRBJ2-1,TGTGCCAGCAGCCCAGACCCTCACAATGAGCAGTTCTTC,CASSPDPHNEQFF
TRBV9,.,TRBD1,TRBJ2-1,TGTGCCAGCAGCGGGCAGGGGGTCTCCTACAATGAGCAGTTCTTC,CASSGQGVSYNEQFF
TRBV7-2,medium-sized,TRBD1,TRBJ1-1,TGTGCCAGCAGTTCACAGGGGGCGAACACTGAAGCTTTCTTT,CASSSQGANTEAFF
TRBV7-9,large,.,TRBJ2-5,TGTGCCAGCAGCGACGACTTGGAGGAGACCCAGTACTTC,CASSDDLEETQYF
TRBV2,medium-sized,TRBD2,TRBJ2-3,TGTGCCAGCAGCGTTAGCGGGAGTGTCTCAGATACGCAGTATTTT,CASSVSGSVSDTQYF
TRBV15,few,.,TRBJ1-1,TGTGCCACCAGCCTCCCGGGTGGGGTCACTGAAGCTTTCTTT,CATSLPGGVTEAFF
TRBV5-1,medium-sized,.,TRBJ1-1,TGCGCCAGCAGCCCCTGGGCAGGGGCCGACACTGAAGCTTTCTTT,CASSPWAGADTEAFF
TRBV30,medium-sized,TRBD1,TRBJ1-4,TGTGCCTGGAATGCGGGACAGATGAATGAAAAACTGTTTTTT,CAWNAGQMNEKLFF
TRBV11-2,medium-sized,.,TRBJ1-1,TGTGCCAGCAGCTTAGGGCCAGATGAAGCTTTCTTT,CASSLGPDEAFF
TRBV20-1,few,.,TRBJ1-1,TGCAGTGCTGGGAGTAACACTGAAGCTTTCTTT,CSAGSNTEAFF
TRBV19,medium-sized,.,TRBJ1-2,TGTGCCAGTAATACAGCCCCCTTAGCTAACTATGGCTACACCTTC,CASNTAPLANYGYTF
TRBV3-1,large,.,TRBJ2-7,TGTGCCAGCAGCCAAGATGCCTCCGGTTGGTCTCACGAGCAGTACTTC,CASSQDASGWSHEQYF
TRBV11-2,medium-sized,.,TRBJ1-1,TGTGCCAGCAGCTACCAACCCGCGAACACTGAAGCTTTCTTT,CASSYQPANTEAFF